This is a list of T cell receptor beta chains from one sample in a study of CD8 T cells in Susac syndrome. TCRdb reprocessed the immunoSEQ multiplex PCR reads with MiXCR, giving one entry per CDR3 protein. The table includes 330,000 or so distinct CDR3 sequences, 89% detected once. Material for sequencing was CD8+ T cells from PBMCs. The receptors come from a human donor with multiple sclerosis. The CDR3 runs from the conserved cysteine through the conserved F or W. Each record gives: J gene, D gene, clone size, V gene, CDR3 length, CDR3 protein, CDR3 DNA. D genes are given only for firm matches. The size field is filled for only some rows; it gives once, few, many or a size class.

j_gene: TRBJ1-2
d_gene: NA
abundance: NA
v_gene: TRBV7-9
len: 15
CDR3aa: CASSLADGIFYGYTF
CDR3nt: TGTGCCAGCAGCTTAGCGGACGGAATTTTCTATGGCTACACCTTC

j_gene: TRBJ2-7
d_gene: NA
abundance: NA
v_gene: TRBV30
len: 14
CDR3aa: CAWSGDVASYEQYF
CDR3nt: TGTGCCTGGAGTGGGGACGTGGCCTCCTACGAGCAGTACTTC

j_gene: TRBJ2-3
d_gene: NA
abundance: NA
v_gene: TRBV7-9
len: 15
CDR3aa: CASSLIEDRTDTQYF
CDR3nt: TGTGCCAGCAGCTTAATAGAGGACCGCACAGATACGCAGTATTTT

j_gene: TRBJ1-2
d_gene: NA
abundance: NA
v_gene: TRBV7-9
len: 15
CDR3aa: CASSLAGWDNYGYTF
CDR3nt: TGTGCCAGCAGTTTGGCGGGGTGGGATAACTATGGCTACACCTTC

j_gene: TRBJ2-1
d_gene: TRBD2
abundance: once
v_gene: TRBV7-9
len: 18
CDR3aa: CASSVLSGGDLPIDEQFF
CDR3nt: TGTGCCAGCAGCGTACTTAGCGGGGGCGATTTACCAATTGATGAGCAGTTCTTC

j_gene: TRBJ2-1
d_gene: NA
abundance: NA
v_gene: TRBV19
len: 16
CDR3aa: CASSTGTTIPGNEQFF
CDR3nt: TGTGCCAGTAGTACCGGGACCACCATACCGGGCAATGAGCAGTTCTTC

j_gene: TRBJ2-7
d_gene: TRBD2
abundance: once
v_gene: TRBV5-6
len: 14
CDR3aa: CASFMSGGGHEQYF
CDR3nt: TGTGCCAGCTTTATGTCGGGGGGTGGGCACGAGCAGTACTTC

j_gene: TRBJ2-7
d_gene: TRBD1
abundance: NA
v_gene: TRBV4-3
len: 16
CDR3aa: CASSQNTGTAKNEQYF
CDR3nt: TGCGCCAGCAGCCAGAATACCGGGACAGCGAAGAACGAGCAGTACTTC

j_gene: TRBJ2-7
d_gene: TRBD1
abundance: NA
v_gene: TRBV5-1
len: 15
CDR3aa: CASSPAGTGVDEQYF
CDR3nt: TGCGCCAGCAGCCCGGCCGGGACAGGGGTGGACGAGCAGTACTTC

j_gene: TRBJ2-7
d_gene: NA
abundance: NA
v_gene: TRBV28
len: 15
CDR3aa: CASAALLAPRGEQYF
CDR3nt: TGTGCCAGCGCGGCTCTTTTGGCTCCTCGGGGGGAGCAGTACTTC

j_gene: TRBJ2-5
d_gene: NA
abundance: NA
v_gene: TRBV6-1
len: 12
CDR3aa: CASKGHTETQYF
CDR3nt: TGTGCCAGCAAGGGACATACGGAGACCCAGTACTTC

j_gene: TRBJ2-2
d_gene: NA
abundance: NA
v_gene: TRBV27
len: 15
CDR3aa: CASSLFPQDTGELFF
CDR3nt: TGTGCCAGCAGTTTATTTCCCCAGGACACCGGGGAGCTGTTTTTT

j_gene: TRBJ2-7
d_gene: NA
abundance: NA
v_gene: TRBV20-1
len: 14
CDR3aa: CSVVRQETNGEQYF
CDR3nt: TGCAGTGTCGTAAGACAGGAGACGAATGGGGAGCAGTACTTC

j_gene: TRBJ2-7
d_gene: NA
abundance: NA
v_gene: TRBV29-1
len: 15
CDR3aa: CSVEAHTLGPLEQYF
CDR3nt: TGCAGCGTGGAAGCCCACACCCTAGGGCCCCTCGAGCAGTACTTC

j_gene: TRBJ1-1
d_gene: NA
abundance: once
v_gene: TRBV27
len: 15
CDR3aa: CASSLSGRRYTEAFF
CDR3nt: TGTGCCAGCAGTTTATCAGGCAGAAGGTATACTGAAGCTTTCTTT

j_gene: TRBJ2-3
d_gene: TRBD2
abundance: NA
v_gene: TRBV6-2/TRBV6-3
len: 15
CDR3aa: CASSPRLAGLDTQYF
CDR3nt: TGTGCCAGCAGTCCGCGACTAGCGGGATTGGATACGCAGTATTTT

j_gene: TRBJ2-2
d_gene: NA
abundance: NA
v_gene: TRBV5-4
len: 17
CDR3aa: CASRTRGEGINTGELFF
CDR3nt: TGTGCCAGCAGGACGAGGGGGGAAGGGATCAACACCGGGGAGCTGTTTTTT

j_gene: TRBJ1-5
d_gene: TRBD1
abundance: NA
v_gene: TRBV27
len: 18
CDR3aa: CASSLVSTGTAVNQPQHF
CDR3nt: TGTGCCAGCAGTCTAGTCAGCACCGGGACAGCGGTAAATCAGCCCCAGCATTTT

j_gene: TRBJ1-2
d_gene: NA
abundance: NA
v_gene: TRBV28
len: 13
CDR3aa: CASALGGDYGYTF
CDR3nt: TGTGCCAGTGCTTTAGGGGGAGACTATGGCTACACCTTC

j_gene: TRBJ2-7
d_gene: TRBD2
abundance: NA
v_gene: TRBV2
len: 15
CDR3aa: CASSVGLAGPYEQYF
CDR3nt: TGTGCCAGCAGTGTCGGACTAGCGGGACCCTACGAGCAGTACTTC

j_gene: TRBJ2-7
d_gene: NA
abundance: NA
v_gene: TRBV23-1
len: 14
CDR3aa: CASSQFRSPHEQYF
CDR3nt: TGCGCCAGCAGTCAATTCCGAAGCCCCCACGAGCAGTACTTC

j_gene: TRBJ2-2
d_gene: NA
abundance: NA
v_gene: TRBV9
len: 14
CDR3aa: CASTNQGNTGELFF
CDR3nt: TGTGCCAGCACCAATCAGGGCAACACCGGGGAGCTGTTTTTT

j_gene: TRBJ2-7
d_gene: NA
abundance: NA
v_gene: TRBV20-1
len: 13
CDR3aa: CSASDGDSYEQYF
CDR3nt: TGCAGTGCTAGTGACGGGGACTCCTATGAGCAGTACTTC